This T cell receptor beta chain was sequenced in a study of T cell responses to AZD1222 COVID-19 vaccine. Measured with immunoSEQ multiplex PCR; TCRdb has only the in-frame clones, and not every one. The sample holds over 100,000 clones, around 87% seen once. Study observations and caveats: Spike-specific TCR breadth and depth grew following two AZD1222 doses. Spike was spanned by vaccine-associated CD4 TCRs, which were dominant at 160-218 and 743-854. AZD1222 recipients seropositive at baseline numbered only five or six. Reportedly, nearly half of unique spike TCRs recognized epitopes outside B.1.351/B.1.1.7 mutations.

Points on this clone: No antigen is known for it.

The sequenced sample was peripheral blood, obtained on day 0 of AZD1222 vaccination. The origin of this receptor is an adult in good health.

The CDR3 nucleotides are TGCGCCAGCAGAGACATCCCAACGAAAGCGGATACGCAGTATTTT. It encodes CASRDIPTKADTQYF. V is TRBV10-2 and J is TRBJ2-3; D remains unclear. The CDR3 totals 15 residues. Trimming stripped 6 bases from V and 6 bases from J, with 19 bases between. Germline V gene lookup returns CDR1 WSHSY and CDR2 SAAADI.